This is a list of T cell receptor beta chains from one sample in a study of human T cells and chemical hapten exposure. TCRdb independently ran MiXCR on the RACE reads; one entry per CDR3 protein. The sample comprises tens of thousands of distinct CDR3 sequences, around 6.6% of which are singletons, and about 1.5% rests with the top ten. The sequencing used whole blood, collected in connection with sensitization to the hapten diphenylcyclopropenone (DPC). These receptors were collected from a woman aged 25-40 years with alopecia areata. Some clones in this sample may be carry-over from other donors' samples. CDR3s include the opening cysteine and the closing phenylalanine or tryptophan. The D gene is left open where the match is weak. The size of a clone is reported for some rows only, either as once, few or many, or as a class for expanded clones.

d_call: TRBD1; j_call: TRBJ1-5; v_call: TRBV20-1; clone_size: NA; cdr3_aa: CSARTQGDQPQHF; cdr3_nt: TGCAGTGCTAGAACACAGGGGGATCAGCCCCAGCATTTT
d_call: TRBD1; j_call: TRBJ2-1; v_call: TRBV29-1; clone_size: many; cdr3_aa: CSAMRTGGAEQFF; cdr3_nt: TGCAGCGCCATGCGGACAGGGGGCGCTGAGCAGTTCTTC
d_call: NA; j_call: TRBJ2-7; v_call: TRBV3-1; clone_size: many; cdr3_aa: CASSQNAGPYEQYF; cdr3_nt: TGTGCCAGCAGCCAAAACGCAGGACCCTACGAGCAGTACTTC
d_call: NA; j_call: TRBJ1-3; v_call: TRBV13; clone_size: many; cdr3_aa: CASSPDIFSGNTIYF; cdr3_nt: TGTGCCAGCAGCCCGGACATCTTTTCTGGAAACACCATATATTTT
d_call: NA; j_call: TRBJ2-7; v_call: TRBV7-9; clone_size: once; cdr3_aa: CASSPPGGTYEQYF; cdr3_nt: TGTGCCAGCAGCCCCCCGGGCGGGACCTACGAGCAGTACTTC
d_call: NA; j_call: TRBJ1-2; v_call: TRBV27; clone_size: many; cdr3_aa: CASRLSSTGPYGYTF; cdr3_nt: TGTGCCAGCAGGCTATCCTCGACCGGACCTTATGGCTACACCTTC
d_call: NA; j_call: TRBJ1-1; v_call: TRBV20-1; clone_size: few; cdr3_aa: CSVRRQLQNTEAFF; cdr3_nt: TGCAGTGTCCGGCGTCAGCTCCAGAACACTGAAGCTTTCTTT
d_call: NA; j_call: TRBJ1-1; v_call: TRBV6-1; clone_size: NA; cdr3_aa: CASSTRLGEAFF; cdr3_nt: TGTGCCAGCAGTACCAGGCTCGGAGAAGCTTTCTTT
d_call: NA; j_call: TRBJ1-5; v_call: TRBV6-1; clone_size: many; cdr3_aa: CASSIVRATYQPQHF; cdr3_nt: TGTGCCAGCAGTATAGTTAGGGCCACCTATCAGCCCCAGCATTTT
d_call: TRBD1; j_call: TRBJ1-2; v_call: TRBV6-5; clone_size: many; cdr3_aa: CASSYSEGAGGYGYTF; cdr3_nt: TGTGCCAGCAGTTACTCAGAGGGGGCAGGAGGCTATGGCTACACCTTC
d_call: NA; j_call: TRBJ1-2; v_call: TRBV7-9; clone_size: many; cdr3_aa: CASSLDSNNGYTF; cdr3_nt: TGTGCCAGCAGCTTAGACAGTAATAATGGCTACACCTTC